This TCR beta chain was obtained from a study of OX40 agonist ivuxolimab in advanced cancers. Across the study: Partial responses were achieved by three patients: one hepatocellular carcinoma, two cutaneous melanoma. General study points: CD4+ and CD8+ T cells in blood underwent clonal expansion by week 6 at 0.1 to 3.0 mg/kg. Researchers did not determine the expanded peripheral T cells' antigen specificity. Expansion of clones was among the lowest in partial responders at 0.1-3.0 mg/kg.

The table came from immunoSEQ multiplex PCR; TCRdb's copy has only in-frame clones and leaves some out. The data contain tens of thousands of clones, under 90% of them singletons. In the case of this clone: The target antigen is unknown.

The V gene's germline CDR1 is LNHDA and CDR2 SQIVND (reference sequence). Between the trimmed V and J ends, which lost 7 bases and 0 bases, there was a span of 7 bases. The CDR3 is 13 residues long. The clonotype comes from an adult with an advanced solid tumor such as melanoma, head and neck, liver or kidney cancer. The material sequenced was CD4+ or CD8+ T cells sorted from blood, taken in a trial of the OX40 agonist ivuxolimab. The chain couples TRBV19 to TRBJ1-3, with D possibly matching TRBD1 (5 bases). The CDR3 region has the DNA TGTGCCAGTACGGGGCTCTCTGGAAACACCATATATTTT. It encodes CASTGLSGNTIYF.